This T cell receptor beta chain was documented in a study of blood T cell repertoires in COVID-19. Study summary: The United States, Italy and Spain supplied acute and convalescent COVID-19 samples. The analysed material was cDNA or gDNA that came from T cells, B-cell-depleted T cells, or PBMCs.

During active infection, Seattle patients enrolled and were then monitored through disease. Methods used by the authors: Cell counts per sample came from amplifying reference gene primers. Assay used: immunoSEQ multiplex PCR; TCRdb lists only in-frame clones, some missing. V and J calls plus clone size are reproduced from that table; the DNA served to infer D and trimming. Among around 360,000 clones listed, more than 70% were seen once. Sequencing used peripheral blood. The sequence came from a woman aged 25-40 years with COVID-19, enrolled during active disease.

Here the CDR3 DNA reads TGTGCCAGCAGTGAGTTTGGGACACCGAACACCGGGGAGCTGTTTTTT. Protein sequence: CASSEFGTPNTGELFF. The V gene is TRBV6-4, the J gene TRBJ2-2; maybe TRBD1 (6 bases). The V end was cut by 3 bases, the J end by 0 bases, with 11 bases between. The CDR3 sequence is 16 residues long. Germline CDR1 MRHNA, CDR2 SNTAGT.